These 10 T cell receptor beta chains were all obtained from the same sample, sequenced in a study of cytomegalovirus exposure and HLA in healthy donors. With 60 Vbeta and 13 Jbeta primers, the PCR was carried out. The assay was immunoSEQ multiplex PCR, and TCRdb's table has in-frame clones only and misses some. The sample yields under 200,000 clones, roughly 75% seen once. The sample consisted of PBMCs. These receptors originate from a man in his forties in good health and CMV-seronegative.

The gene calls are TRBV5-1 and TRBJ2-7, with D perhaps TRBD2 (6 bases). Germline V gives CDR1 SGHRS, CDR2 YFSETQ. V gave up 3 bases and J gave up 6 bases, with 10 bases separating them. The CDR3 consists of 12 residues. CDR3 region: CASSWGEREQYF. The CDR3 DNA sequence: TGCGCCAGCAGCTGGGGGGAGCGCGAGCAGTACTTC.

This clone has only a few counts. This chain links TRBV7-2 with TRBJ2-7, with 8 bases lining up with TRBD2. The CDR3 is 14 residues long. Germline V gene data show CDR1 as SGHTA and CDR2 as FQGNSA. Unmatched junction bases numbered 3, after V lost 5 bases and J lost 0 bases. CDR3 DNA: TGTGCCAGCAGCCCGGGGGGGAACTCCTACGAGCAGTACTTC. Translating it yields CASSPGGNSYEQYF.

A note on this clone: The junction differs from germline at one of its ends, possibly a read error. V and J are TRBV7-9 and TRBJ1-2, with D unclear. CDR3 length: 12 amino acids. Germline-derived CDR1 and CDR2 are SEHNR and FQNEAQ (reference sequence). CDR3 sequence reads: CSSTSSANGYTF. The CDR3 DNA reads as TGTTCCAGCACCTCTAGTGCGAATGGCTACACCTTC.

The chain has TRBV5-4 and TRBJ2-2; no definite D call. Germline V gene data show CDR1 as SGHNT and CDR2 as YYREEE (reference sequence). The CDR3 has 14 amino acids. The V end lost 6 bases, the J end lost 1 base, and 10 bases lay between the germline ends. CDR3 loop: CASTTSVNTGELFF. CDR3 nucleotide sequence: TGTGCCAGCACTACAAGCGTGAACACCGGGGAGCTGTTTTTT.

The chain links TRBV20-1 to TRBJ2-1, with 7 bases identical to TRBD1. The CDR3 length is 11 residues. CDR1 is DFQATT, CDR2 SNEGSKA, per germline (reference sequence). The V gene end was trimmed by 6 bases and the J gene end by 8 bases; junction bases not matched to a gene: 4. The CDR3, as DNA: TGCAGTGCAAGACAGGGCTATGAGCAGTTCTTC. Amino acids: CSARQGYEQFF.

This clone was counted a few times. This rearrangement joins TRBV4-3 to TRBJ1-4, with D hard to call. The CDR3 contains 14 residues. Germline assignment: CDR1 LGHNA and CDR2 YSLEER. Trimming removed 2 bases at V and 7 bases at J, with 11 bases between. This chain's CDR3 is CASSQNGLGEKLFF. The DNA of the CDR3 is TGCGCCAGCAGCCAAAATGGACTTGGTGAAAAACTGTTTTTT.

The J gene is TRBJ1-5, the V gene TRBV7-2; 7 bases align to TRBD1. The junction had 8 bases not matched to a gene; V was cut back by 5 bases and J by 4 bases. Germline CDR1 reads SGHTA; CDR2 reads FQGNSA. The CDR3 covers 15 residues. The CDR3 spells CASSGALQGNQPQHF. The CDR3, as DNA: TGTGCCAGCAGCGGGGCGCTACAGGGGAATCAGCCCCAGCATTTT.

On this clone itself: Different DNA sequences within this sample yield the same CDR3. The chain joins TRBV18 to TRBJ1-1; D remains ambiguous. Germline CDR1 is KGHSH and CDR2 is LQKENI. Trimming pared 3 bases from V and 2 bases from J, leaving 7 bases between. There are 13 residues in the CDR3. Here the CDR3 DNA reads TGTGCCAGCTCACCGGGCACAAACACTGAAGCTTTCTTT. Its protein product is CASSPGTNTEAFF.

This clone was recorded a few times. The chain links TRBV6-5 to TRBJ1-4; D is perhaps TRBD1 (5 bases). CDR1 is MNHEY, CDR2 SVGAGI, per germline. There are 15 residues in the CDR3. Trimming left V 6 bases short and J 7 bases short, with 18 bases between. CDR3 coding DNA: TGTGCCAGCAGCCCCGGGGCGGGGAGAGGTGAAAAACTGTTTTTT. It is translated as CASSPGAGRGEKLFF.

This clone was detected only once. The chain joins TRBV5-5 to TRBJ1-2; D may be TRBD1 (6 bases). Trimming cost V 0 bases and J 8 bases, with 14 bases left between them. The germline V gene encodes CDR1 SGHKS and CDR2 YYEKEE (reference sequence). There are 14 residues in the CDR3. The CDR3: CASSLGGGADGYTF. CDR3 nucleotide sequence: TGTGCCAGCAGCTTGGGCGGGGGGGCTGACGGCTACACCTTC.